Below, 24 T cell receptor beta chains from the same sample are listed, as sequenced in a study of chemoradiotherapy in HPV16-positive cancers. Sequenced by immunoSEQ multiplex PCR; TCRdb stores in-frame clones only, minus some. The sample carries fewer than 25,000 clones, 70% to 90% recorded once. This sample comprised blood, obtained from a patient who underwent chemoradiotherapy. Source of these receptors: a human donor with HPV-associated anogenital cancer.

The chain is built from TRBV7-8 and TRBJ1-3; D gene unclear. The length of the CDR3 is 14 residues. Germline loops: CDR1 SGHVS, CDR2 FQNEAQ. V shed 5 bases and J shed 0 bases, with 8 bases lying between them. The CDR3 sequence is CASSEGLSGNTIYF. The CDR3 bases are TGTGCCAGCAGCGAGGGCCTCTCTGGAAACACCATATATTTT.

The rearrangement joins TRBV2 to TRBJ2-1; D unclear. Germline assignment: CDR1 SNHLY and CDR2 FYNNEI. The CDR3 is made up of 13 amino acids. V lost 0 bases and J 10 bases, leaving 10 bases between the germline ends. The CDR3 spells CASSEALVGEQFF. The CDR3 nucleotides are TGTGCCAGCAGTGAAGCGCTTGTTGGGGAGCAGTTCTTC.

This chain joins TRBV27 and TRBJ1-1; D is unresolved. Germline values: CDR1 MNHEY, CDR2 SMNVEV (reference sequence). Trimming took 2 bases from V and 5 from J, leaving 12 bases between them. CDR3 size: 14 residues. The CDR3 here is CASSLSFSGTEAFF. The CDR3 bases are TGTGCCAGCAGTTTAAGTTTTTCGGGGACTGAAGCTTTCTTT.

The gene calls are TRBV2 and TRBJ2-6; TRBD2 is a possible D gene (6 bases). Per the germline V gene, CDR1 is SNHLY and CDR2 is FYNNEI. The CDR3 loop spans 15 amino acids. Trimming removed 2 bases from V and 7 bases from J, with 12 bases in between. CDR3 protein: CASSEYVGGANVLTF. Written as DNA, the CDR3 is TGTGCCAGCAGTGAATATGTCGGGGGAGCCAACGTCCTGACTTTC.

The chain uses TRBV19 and TRBJ1-2; a weak D match, TRBD1 (5 bases). In germline, CDR1 is LNHDA, CDR2 SQIVND (reference sequence). Between the trimmed V and J ends, which lost 1 base and 3 bases, there was a span of 9 bases. This CDR3 is 14 amino acids long. The CDR3 here is CASSIVARDYGYTF. CDR3 in DNA: TGTGCCAGTAGTATAGTGGCCAGGGACTATGGCTACACCTTC.

The V and J genes are TRBV6-1 and TRBJ1-5; TRBD1 aligns across 10 bases. The CDR3 consists of 19 residues. Germline CDR1 and CDR2: MNHNS and SASEGT. V lost 3 bases, J lost 2 bases, and 13 bases stayed unmatched. CDR3 in DNA: TGTGCCAGCAGTGACTTGTCCGGGACAGGGGTCAAACGCAATCAGCCCCAGCATTTT. Encoded protein: CASSDLSGTGVKRNQPQHF.

The chain has TRBV11-2 and TRBJ1-4; possibly TRBD1 for D (6 bases). The CDR3 extends over 15 amino acids. Germline V CDR1 and CDR2: SGHAT, FQNNGV. V lost 1 base, J lost 5 bases, and 11 bases lay in between. The CDR3 DNA reads as TGTGCCAGCAGCTTAGTACGGGGGCGGAATGAAAAACTGTTTTTT. Amino acids: CASSLVRGRNEKLFF.

This chain connects TRBV19 to TRBJ2-5; D is possibly TRBD1 (6 bases). Germline loops: CDR1 LNHDA, CDR2 SQIVND (reference sequence). CDR3 length: 15 residues. V shed 4 bases and J shed 0 bases, with 12 bases lying between them. CDR3 region: CASSTGTTYQETQYF. The CDR3 nucleotides read TGTGCCAGTAGTACCGGGACAACGTACCAAGAGACCCAGTACTTC.

The chain has TRBV6-1 and TRBJ2-1; TRBD1 is a possible D gene (5 bases). The CDR3 is 12 amino acids. V lost 6 bases and J 6 bases, leaving 9 bases between the germline ends. Germline values: CDR1 MNHNS, CDR2 SASEGT. The CDR3 nucleotides read TGTGCCAGCAGCACAACAGGCAATGAGCAGTTCTTC. Translated, it gives CASSTTGNEQFF.

This chain connects TRBV5-1 to TRBJ2-1; 9 bases line up with TRBD1. After removal of 1 base from V and 8 bases from J, the junction contained 4 bases not matched to a gene. In germline, CDR1 is SGHRS, CDR2 YFSETQ. The CDR3 has 14 residues. CDR3 in DNA: TGCGCCAGCAGCTTGATACAGGGGGCTTATGAGCAGTTCTTC. This sequence encodes CASSLIQGAYEQFF.

The chain uses TRBV14 and TRBJ2-2; D unresolved. This CDR3 has 16 residues. V gave up 0 bases and J gave up 3 bases, with 11 bases separating them. Germline loops: CDR1 SGHDN, CDR2 FVKESK. The CDR3 sequence: CASSQDGLFDTGELFF. Here the CDR3 DNA reads TGTGCCAGCAGCCAAGACGGGCTGTTCGACACCGGGGAGCTGTTTTTT. Complete variable domain (other parts from reference TRBV14 and TRBJ2-2): EAGVTQFPSHSVIEKGQTVTLRCDPISGHDNLYWYRRVMGKEIKFLLHFVKESKQDESGMPNNRFLAERTGGTYSTLKVQPAELEDSGVYFCASSQDGLFDTGELFFGEGSRLTVL.

The sample holds a few counts of this clone. V usage is TRBV29-1 and J usage is TRBJ1-1; no firm D call. Trimming removed 5 bases at V and 0 bases at J, with 10 bases between. Germline V CDR1 and CDR2: SQVTM, ANQGSEA. The CDR3 length is 13 residues. The CDR3 DNA follows: TGCAGCGTTTTGTCTACTATGAACACTGAAGCTTTCTTT. Translated: CSVLSTMNTEAFF.

The chain carries TRBV4-1 and TRBJ1-1, with D unresolved. CDR1 and CDR2 (germline): MGHRA, YSYEKL. There are 15 residues in the CDR3. Trimming took 0 bases from V and 1 from J, leaving 9 bases between them. CDR3 sequence reads: CASSQEWTANTEAFF. The DNA of the CDR3 is TGCGCCAGCAGCCAAGAATGGACGGCGAACACTGAAGCTTTCTTT.

The chain carries TRBV29-1 and TRBJ2-3, with 8 nucleotides matching TRBD2. The germline CDR1 and CDR2 sequences are SQVTM and ANQGSEA. The CDR3 runs to 14 residues. Trimming cost V 7 bases and J 3 bases; bases outside gene matches: 9. CDR3 bases: TGCAGCGCCGGCGGGGGGAAGGGAACAGATACGCAGTATTTT. Translation: CSAGGGKGTDTQYF.

This chain uses TRBV19 with TRBJ1-2, with D possibly TRBD1 on 5 matching bases. Trimming took 6 bases from V and 7 from J, leaving 15 bases between them. The CDR3 has 13 amino acids. The V gene's germline CDR1 is LNHDA and CDR2 SQIVND (reference sequence). Here the CDR3 reads CASSPGRVSGYTF. CDR3 sequence (DNA): TGTGCCAGTAGCCCAGGGCGGGTGAGTGGCTACACCTTC.

V and J are TRBV5-1 and TRBJ1-2, with D perhaps matching TRBD1 (6 bases). The germline V gene has CDR1 SGHRS and CDR2 YFSETQ. Trimming pared 4 bases from V and 4 bases from J, leaving 17 bases between. This CDR3 region has 15 residues. The CDR3, as DNA: TGCGCCAGCAGCCGCGAGAGTACAGGGTCCTATGGCTACACCTTC. Amino acid sequence: CASSRESTGSYGYTF.

V is TRBV5-1 and J is TRBJ2-3; perhaps D is TRBD1 or TRBD2 (5 bases each). This CDR3 has 15 residues. The germline gives CDR1 SGHRS, CDR2 YFSETQ. V was shortened by 0 bases and J by 1 base, with 9 bases between the two germline ends. CDR3 sequence (DNA): TGCGCCAGCAGCTTGGCCCTGGGGGGCACAGATACGCAGTATTTT. Translation: CASSLALGGTDTQYF. The full variable domain, with the rest looked up from reference TRBV5-1 and TRBJ2-3, is KAGVTQTPRYLIKTRGQQVTLSCSPISGHRSVSWYQQTPGQGLQFLFEYFSETQRNKGNFPGRFSGRQFSNSRSEMNVSTLELGDSALYLCASSLALGGTDTQYFGPGTRLTVL.

The chain joins TRBV20-1 to TRBJ2-5; D not resolved. V was cut by 1 base and J by 4 bases, with 4 bases left in between. Germline V gene data show CDR1 as DFQATT and CDR2 as SNEGSKA (reference sequence). The CDR3 is made up of 11 amino acids. CDR3: CSARGGETQYF. CDR3 coding DNA: TGCAGTGCTAGAGGGGGAGAGACCCAGTACTTC.

The chain uses TRBV5-8 and TRBJ1-4; 9 nucleotides match TRBD1. The J segment lost 5 bases and the V segment lost 1 base, leaving 3 bases of the junction unmatched. CDR3 length: 15 residues. Germline assignment: CDR1 SGHTS and CDR2 YDEGEE. The CDR3 region has the DNA TGTGCCAGCAGCTTGTCCGGGACAGGGAATGAAAAACTGTTTTTT. It is translated as CASSLSGTGNEKLFF.

This chain joins TRBV6-1 and TRBJ2-5, with D possibly being TRBD1 (5 bases). CDR1 MNHNS and CDR2 SASEGT come from the germline V gene. The CDR3 sequence is 13 residues long. V was shortened by 5 bases and J by 5 bases, with 12 bases between the two germline ends. The CDR3 here is CASSSGPVETQYF. As DNA, the CDR3 is TGTGCCAGCAGTTCAGGGCCGGTGGAGACCCAGTACTTC.

J is TRBJ1-6 and V is TRBV4-1; 8 nucleotides agree with TRBD1. Trimming at V came to 4 bases and at J to 8 bases, leaving 7 bases not matched to a gene. Germline CDR1 and CDR2: MGHRA and YSYEKL. CDR3 length: 15 amino acids. CDR3 sequence reads: CASSRLQGEDSPLHF. The CDR3 region has the DNA TGCGCCAGCAGCCGCTTACAGGGGGAGGATTCACCCCTCCACTTT.

The CDR3 DNA follows: TGTGCCAGCAGCTTCGGTTCTCGGGGGCAAGAGACCCAGTACTTC. Translation: CASSFGSRGQETQYF. This sequence joins TRBV13 and TRBJ2-5; possibly TRBD2 for D (6 bases). V was clipped by 3 bases and J by 2 bases, with 13 bases between them. This CDR3 is built from 15 residues. Germline lookup yields CDR1 PRHDT and CDR2 FYEKMQ (reference sequence). The variable domain in full, with the rest retrieved from reference TRBV13 and TRBJ2-5, is AAGVIQSPRHLIKEKRETATLKCYPIPRHDTVYWYQQGPGQDPQFLISFYEKMQSDKGSIPDRFSAQQFSDYHSELNMSSLELGDSALYFCASSFGSRGQETQYFGPGTRLLVL.

The V call is TRBV5-5, the J call TRBJ2-5; 7 nucleotides agree with TRBD1. The CDR3 has 14 amino acids. Germline CDR1 and CDR2: SGHKS and YYEKEE (reference sequence). V lost 0 bases to trimming and J lost 5 bases; unmatched junction nucleotides: 4. In DNA, the CDR3 is TGTGCCAGCAGCTTGGAGGGGGCTTGGGAGACCCAGTACTTC. The encoded protein is CASSLEGAWETQYF.

The chain recombines TRBV5-1 with TRBJ1-1; weak D call: TRBD1 (6 bases). Trimming stripped 0 bases from V and 3 bases from J, with 9 bases between. CDR1 SGHRS and CDR2 YFSETQ come from the germline V gene. The CDR3 sequence is 14 residues long. The DNA of the CDR3 is TGCGCCAGCAGCTTGGAGGGGGGCGACACTGAAGCTTTCTTT. It yields the protein CASSLEGGDTEAFF. Full variable domain (outside the CDR3, taken from reference TRBV5-1 and TRBJ1-1): KAGVTQTPRYLIKTRGQQVTLSCSPISGHRSVSWYQQTPGQGLQFLFEYFSETQRNKGNFPGRFSGRQFSNSRSEMNVSTLELGDSALYLCASSLEGGDTEAFFGQGTRLTVV.